These T cell receptor beta chains were read from a single sample in a study of T cells in Graves' hyperthyroidism and ophthalmopathy. TCRdb passed the multiplex PCR reads through MiXCR, listing each CDR3 protein once. The profile covers approximately 600,000 distinct CDR3 sequences, with under 15% appearing a single time and about 3.9% taken by the ten largest. Sequenced material: blood. These receptors originate from a middle-aged woman with Graves' ophthalmopathy. Both conserved end residues are part of each CDR3. D genes are given only for firm matches. Clone size is shown for a subset of rows, as once, few, many or a class of expanded clone.

>TRBV19|-|-|TRBJ2-7
TGTGCCAGTAGTATCTTCGCCTCGACAGAAGATCGAACCTACGAGCAGTACTTC
CASSIFASTEDRTYEQYF
>TRBV7-8|many|-|TRBJ2-7
TGTGCCAGCAGCTTTGAGGGACCGCCCTACGAGCAGTACTTC
CASSFEGPPYEQYF
>TRBV19|many|-|TRBJ2-7
TGTGCCAGTAGTTCTAGTCCGAGCTCCTACGAGCAGTACTTC
CASSSSPSSYEQYF
>TRBV7-6|few|TRBD2|TRBJ2-7
TGTGCCAGCAGCCCTTATCGGGAGGGCCTATACGAGCAGTACTTC
CASSPYREGLYEQYF
>TRBV6-1|few|-|TRBJ1-5
TGTGCCAGCAGTGCGCGGGTACAGGGTAGAAGCAATCAGCCCCAGCATTTT
CASSARVQGRSNQPQHF
>TRBV20-1|many|TRBD1|TRBJ2-5
TGCAGTGCTAGAGTGGACAGGGTGGAGGAGACCCAGTACTTC
CSARVDRVEETQYF
>TRBV6-1|many|-|TRBJ1-2
TGTGCCAGCAGTCTCCTTGGGGGCGGTGGCTACACCTTC
CASSLLGGGGYTF
>TRBV20-1|few|TRBD2|TRBJ2-7
TGCAGTGGGGCTAGCGGGGCCTACGAGCAGTACTTC
CSGASGAYEQYF
>TRBV12-5|-|-|TRBJ1-2
TGTGCTAGTGGTTTTAACCTCGCAGTCGGATCCTATGGCTACACCTTC
CASGFNLAVGSYGYTF
>TRBV11-2|many|-|TRBJ2-5
TGTGCCAGCAGCTCCGGATCAGGGGATAGGCAAGAGACCCAGTACTTC
CASSSGSGDRQETQYF
>TRBV7-3|-|-|TRBJ1-1
TGTGCCAGCAGCTTAAATCCAGGGAACACTGAAGCTTTCTTT
CASSLNPGNTEAFF
>TRBV19|many|-|TRBJ1-5
TGTGCTTCGGAAGGGGGGTTCGGCAATCAGCCCCAGCATTTT
CASEGGFGNQPQHF
>TRBV6-5|many|-|TRBJ1-2
TGTGCCAGCAGTTACTCTGGTTTACTCTCAGAGGGAGGCTACACCTTC
CASSYSGLLSEGGYTF
>TRBV28|many|-|TRBJ2-7
TGTGCCAGCAGGTACCTAGCGCGCGCGGCGAAGCAGTACTTC
CASRYLARAAKQYF
>TRBV20-1|many|-|TRBJ2-7
TGCAGTGCTTGGACTGGGGCCAGCTCCTACGAGCAGTACTTC
CSAWTGASSYEQYF
>TRBV30|few|-|TRBJ2-7
TGTGCCTGGAGTCACGGGGCCACTTCCGAGCAGTACTTC
CAWSHGATSEQYF
>TRBV10-3|many|TRBD1|TRBJ1-1
TGTGCCATCAGTGATACGCAGGGGGATGAAGCTTTCTTT
CAISDTQGDEAFF
>TRBV25-1|many|-|TRBJ1-2
TGTGCCAGCAGTGAATATGAAGATGGCTACACCTTC
CASSEYEDGYTF